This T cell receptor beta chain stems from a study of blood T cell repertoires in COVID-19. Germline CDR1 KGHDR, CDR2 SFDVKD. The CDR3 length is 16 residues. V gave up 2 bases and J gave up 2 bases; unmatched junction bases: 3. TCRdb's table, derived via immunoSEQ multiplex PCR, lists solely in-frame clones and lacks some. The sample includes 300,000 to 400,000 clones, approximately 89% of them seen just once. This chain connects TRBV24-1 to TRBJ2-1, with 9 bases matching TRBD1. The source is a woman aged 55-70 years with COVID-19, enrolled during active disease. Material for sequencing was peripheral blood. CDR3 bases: TGTGCCACCAGTGATTGGGGACAGGGCCCCTACAATGAGCAGTTCTTC. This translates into CATSDWGQGPYNEQFF.